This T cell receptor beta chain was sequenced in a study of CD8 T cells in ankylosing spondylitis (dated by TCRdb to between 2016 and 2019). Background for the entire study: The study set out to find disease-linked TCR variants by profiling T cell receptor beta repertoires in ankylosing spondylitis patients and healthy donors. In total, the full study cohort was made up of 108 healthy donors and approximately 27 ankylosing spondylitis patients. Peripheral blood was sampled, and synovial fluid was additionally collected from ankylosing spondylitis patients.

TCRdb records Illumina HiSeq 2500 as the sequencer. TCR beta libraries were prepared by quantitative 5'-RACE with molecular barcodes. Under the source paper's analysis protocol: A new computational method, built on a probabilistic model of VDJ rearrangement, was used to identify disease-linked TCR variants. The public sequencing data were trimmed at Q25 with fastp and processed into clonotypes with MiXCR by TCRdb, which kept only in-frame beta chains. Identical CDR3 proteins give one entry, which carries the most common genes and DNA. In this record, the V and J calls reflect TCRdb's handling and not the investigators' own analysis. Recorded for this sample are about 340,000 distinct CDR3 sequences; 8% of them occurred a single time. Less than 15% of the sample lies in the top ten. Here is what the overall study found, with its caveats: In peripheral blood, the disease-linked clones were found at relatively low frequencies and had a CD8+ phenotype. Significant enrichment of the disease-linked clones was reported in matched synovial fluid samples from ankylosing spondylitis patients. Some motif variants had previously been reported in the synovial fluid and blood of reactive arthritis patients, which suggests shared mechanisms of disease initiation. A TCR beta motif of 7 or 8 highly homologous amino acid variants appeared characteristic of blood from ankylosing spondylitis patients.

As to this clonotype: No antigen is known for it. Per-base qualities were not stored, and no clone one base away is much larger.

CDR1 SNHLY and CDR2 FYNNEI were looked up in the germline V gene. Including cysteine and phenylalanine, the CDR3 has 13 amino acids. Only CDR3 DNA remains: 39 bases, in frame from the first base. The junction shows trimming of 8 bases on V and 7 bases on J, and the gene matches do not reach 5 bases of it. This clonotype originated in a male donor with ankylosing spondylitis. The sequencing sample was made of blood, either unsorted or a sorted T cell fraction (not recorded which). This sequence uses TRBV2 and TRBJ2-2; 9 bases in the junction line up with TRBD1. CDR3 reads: CASRQGGFGELFF. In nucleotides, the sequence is TGTGCCAGCCGACAGGGGGGATTCGGGGAGCTGTTTTTT.